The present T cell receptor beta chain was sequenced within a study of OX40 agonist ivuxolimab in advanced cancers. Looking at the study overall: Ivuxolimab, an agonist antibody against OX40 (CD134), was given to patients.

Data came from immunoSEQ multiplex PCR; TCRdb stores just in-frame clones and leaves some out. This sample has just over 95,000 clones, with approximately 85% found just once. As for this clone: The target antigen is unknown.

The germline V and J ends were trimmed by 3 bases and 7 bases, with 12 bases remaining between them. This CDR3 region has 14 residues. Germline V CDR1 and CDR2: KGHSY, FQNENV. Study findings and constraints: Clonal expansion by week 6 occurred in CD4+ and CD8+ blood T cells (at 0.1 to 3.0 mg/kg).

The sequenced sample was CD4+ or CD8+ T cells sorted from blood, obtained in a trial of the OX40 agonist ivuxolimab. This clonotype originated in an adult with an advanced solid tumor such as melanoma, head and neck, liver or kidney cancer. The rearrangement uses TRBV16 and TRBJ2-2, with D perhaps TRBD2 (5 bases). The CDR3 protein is CASSQTQGGGELFF. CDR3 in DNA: TGTGCCAGCAGCCAGACCCAAGGAGGCGGGGAGCTGTTTTTT.